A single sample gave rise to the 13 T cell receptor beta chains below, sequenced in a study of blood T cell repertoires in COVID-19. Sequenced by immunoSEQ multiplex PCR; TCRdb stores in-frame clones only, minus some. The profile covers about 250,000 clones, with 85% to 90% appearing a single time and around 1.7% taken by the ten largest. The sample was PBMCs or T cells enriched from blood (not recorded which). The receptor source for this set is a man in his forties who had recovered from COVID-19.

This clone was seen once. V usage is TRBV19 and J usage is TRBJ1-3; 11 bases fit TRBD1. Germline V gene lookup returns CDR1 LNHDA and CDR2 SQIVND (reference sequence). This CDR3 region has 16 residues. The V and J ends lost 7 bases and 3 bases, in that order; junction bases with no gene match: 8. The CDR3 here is CASIPGTGGFGNTIYF. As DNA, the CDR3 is TGTGCCAGTATCCCCGGGACAGGGGGTTTTGGAAACACCATATATTTT.

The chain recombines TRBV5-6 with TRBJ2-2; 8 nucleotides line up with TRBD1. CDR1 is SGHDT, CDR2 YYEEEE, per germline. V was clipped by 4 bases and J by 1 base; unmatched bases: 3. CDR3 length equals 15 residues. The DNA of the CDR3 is TGTGCCAGCAGCAGGGACAGGAGGAACACCGGGGAGCTGTTTTTT. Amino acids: CASSRDRRNTGELFF.

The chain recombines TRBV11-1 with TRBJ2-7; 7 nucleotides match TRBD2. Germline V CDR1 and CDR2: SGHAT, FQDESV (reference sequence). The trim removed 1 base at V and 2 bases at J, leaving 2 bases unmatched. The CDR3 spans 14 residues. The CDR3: CASSLVGGAYEQYF. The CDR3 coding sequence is TGTGCCAGCAGCTTAGTGGGGGGGGCCTACGAGCAGTACTTC.

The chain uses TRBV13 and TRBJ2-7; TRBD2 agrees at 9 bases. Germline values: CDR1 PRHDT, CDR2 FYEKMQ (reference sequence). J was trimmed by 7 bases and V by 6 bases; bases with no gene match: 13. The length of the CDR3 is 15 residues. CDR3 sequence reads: CASRSLAGPSREQYF. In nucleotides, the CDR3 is TGTGCCAGCAGATCCCTAGCGGGGCCCTCTCGGGAGCAGTACTTC.

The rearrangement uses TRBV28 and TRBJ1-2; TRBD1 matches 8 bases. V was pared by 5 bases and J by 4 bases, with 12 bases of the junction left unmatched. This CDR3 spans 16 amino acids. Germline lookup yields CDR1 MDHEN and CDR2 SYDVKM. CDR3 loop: CASSTQPQGVGYGYTF. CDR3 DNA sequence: TGTGCCAGCAGTACACAACCACAGGGGGTGGGCTATGGCTACACCTTC.

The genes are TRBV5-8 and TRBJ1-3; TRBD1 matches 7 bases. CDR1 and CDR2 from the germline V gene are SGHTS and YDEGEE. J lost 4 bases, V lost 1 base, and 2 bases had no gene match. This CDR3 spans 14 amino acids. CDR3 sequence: CASSLTGAGNTIYF. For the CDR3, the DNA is TGTGCCAGCAGCTTGACAGGGGCAGGAAACACCATATATTTT.

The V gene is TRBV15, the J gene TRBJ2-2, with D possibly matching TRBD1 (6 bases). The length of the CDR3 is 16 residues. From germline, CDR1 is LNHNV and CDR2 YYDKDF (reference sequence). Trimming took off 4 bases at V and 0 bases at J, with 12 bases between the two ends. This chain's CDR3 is CATSISRGTNTGELFF. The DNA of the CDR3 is TGTGCCACCAGCATATCCAGGGGTACGAACACCGGGGAGCTGTTTTTT.

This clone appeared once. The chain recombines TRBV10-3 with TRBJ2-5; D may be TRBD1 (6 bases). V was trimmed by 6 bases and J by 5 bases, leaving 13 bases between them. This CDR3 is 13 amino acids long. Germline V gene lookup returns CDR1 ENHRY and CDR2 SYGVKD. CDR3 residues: CAISGRGGETQYF. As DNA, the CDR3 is TGTGCCATCAGCGGCAGGGGTGGGGAGACCCAGTACTTC.

The CDR3 DNA follows: TGTGCCTGGGGACAGGGCCCTCAGCCCCAGCATTTT. It yields the protein CAWGQGPQPQHF. The chain couples TRBV30 to TRBJ1-5; 8 nucleotides line up with TRBD1. Germline values: CDR1 GTSNPN, CDR2 SVGIG (reference sequence). The CDR3 is 12 residues long. Trimming took 5 bases from V and 6 from J; bases not matched to a gene: 3. Filled out from reference TRBV30 and TRBJ1-5, the complete variable domain reads SQTIHQWPATLVQPVGSPLSLECTVEGTSNPNLYWYRQAAGRGLQLLFYSVGIGQISSEVPQNLSASRPQDRQFILSSKKLLLSDSGFYLCAWGQGPQPQHFGDGTRLSIL.

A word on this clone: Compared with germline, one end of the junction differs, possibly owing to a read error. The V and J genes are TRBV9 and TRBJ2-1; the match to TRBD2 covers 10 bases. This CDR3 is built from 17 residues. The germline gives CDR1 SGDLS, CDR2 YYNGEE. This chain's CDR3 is CASSERGVLAGYSEQFF. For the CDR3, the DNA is TGTGCCAGCAGCGAGAGGGGAGTACTAGCGGGATACAGTGAGCAGTTCTTC.

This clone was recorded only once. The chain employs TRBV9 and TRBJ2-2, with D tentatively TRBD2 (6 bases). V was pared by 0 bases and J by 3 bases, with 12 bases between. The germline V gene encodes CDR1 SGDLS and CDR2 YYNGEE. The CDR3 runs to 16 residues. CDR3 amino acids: CASSVEVGGYTGELFF. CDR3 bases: TGTGCCAGCAGCGTAGAAGTGGGAGGCTACACCGGGGAGCTGTTTTTT.

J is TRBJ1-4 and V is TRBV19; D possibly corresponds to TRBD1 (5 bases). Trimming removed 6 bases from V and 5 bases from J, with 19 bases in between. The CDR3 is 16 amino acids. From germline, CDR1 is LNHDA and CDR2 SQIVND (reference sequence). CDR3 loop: CASRRSSGAPNEKLFF. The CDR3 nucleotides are TGTGCCAGTAGAAGGTCGAGTGGGGCCCCGAATGAAAAACTGTTTTTT.

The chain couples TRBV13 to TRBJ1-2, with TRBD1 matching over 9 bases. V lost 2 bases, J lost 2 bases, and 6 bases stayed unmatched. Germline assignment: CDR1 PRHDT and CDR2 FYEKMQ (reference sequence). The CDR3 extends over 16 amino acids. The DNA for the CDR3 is TGTGCCAGCAGCTTAACAGGGGGCGTCCGAAACTATGGCTACACCTTC. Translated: CASSLTGGVRNYGYTF.